The following is a TCR beta chain sequence with its context. The antigen remains undetermined. MiXCR, run by TCRdb on the reads, gives a single entry per CDR3 protein. The sample lists some 500,000 distinct CDR3 sequences; almost 40% were seen once. These data come from a study of T cell repertoires in cytomegalovirus infection. Study at large: CMV epitopes that were recently identified and HLA-C-restricted were used alongside well-studied HLA-B-restricted ones.

Trimming took off 5 bases at V and 4 bases at J, with 8 bases between the two ends. The CDR3 runs 12 residues. Germline V lookup: CDR1 DFQATT, CDR2 SNEGSKA (reference sequence). The source of this sequence is a human donor in good health (CMV status not recorded). Some clones in this sample may be carry-over from other donors' samples. This material consisted of cultured PBMCs, taken from culture after CMV antigen stimulation. The chain employs TRBV20-1 and TRBJ1-4; tentative D call: TRBD1 (6 bases). The CDR3 reads CSAWTVNEKLFF. The DNA for the CDR3 is TGCAGTGCTTGGACAGTTAATGAAAAACTGTTTTTT.